These 16 T cell receptor beta chains were sequenced from one sample in a study of beta chain features in type 1 diabetes. Regarding the study as a whole: The study found moderately but significantly shorter TCRB CDR3s in all four CD4+ subsets of Type 1 diabetes patients.

Since all of the isolated RNA was reverse transcribed, expressed TCRB transcripts were what got sequenced. Libraries were prepared by immunoSEQ multiplex PCR; TCRdb keeps only in-frame clonotypes and omits some of them. The table lists around 140,000 clones, around 10% of them singletons. No antigen is known for these receptors. Sequenced: central memory CD4+ T cells from blood. The receptor set was obtained from a man aged 30 to 45 with type 1 diabetes.

This clone was seen more than once but under ten times. J is TRBJ1-2 and V is TRBV2; D is possibly TRBD1 (5 bases). Trimming left V 7 bases short and J 8 bases short, with 20 bases between. CDR1 and CDR2 from the germline V gene are SNHLY and FYNNEI. There are 14 residues in the CDR3. CDR3 nucleotides: TGTGCCAGCACCCTGGGGCAGGGCGTTGAGGGCTACACCTTC. Translated: CASTLGQGVEGYTF.

The chain employs TRBV9 and TRBJ2-3, with TRBD2 matching over 11 bases. Germline lookup yields CDR1 SGDLS and CDR2 YYNGEE. This CDR3 comprises 15 residues. V shed 5 bases and J 0 bases; nucleotides not matched to a gene: 2. This CDR3 reads CASSRTSGSTDTQYF. Here the CDR3 DNA reads TGTGCCAGCAGTCGGACTAGCGGGAGCACAGATACGCAGTATTTT.

This chain joins TRBV7-9 and TRBJ1-1; TRBD1 agrees at 9 bases. V lost 5 bases, J lost 4 bases, and 8 bases stayed unmatched. Germline V gene sequence: CDR1 SEHNR, CDR2 FQNEAQ (reference sequence). This CDR3 has 15 residues. This CDR3 is CASSLLQGAGTEAFF. Here the CDR3 DNA reads TGTGCCAGCAGCCTCCTACAGGGGGCAGGCACTGAAGCTTTCTTT.

Only a few counts were recorded for this clone. V and J are TRBV7-2 and TRBJ2-1; TRBD1 might be the D (6 bases). Per the germline V gene, CDR1 is SGHTA and CDR2 is FQGNSA. The CDR3 runs to 15 residues. With 7 bases removed from V and 2 bases from J, the gap between germline ends came to 15 bases. The CDR3 nucleotides read TGTGCCAGCACTGTGGACAGCGCGACCTACAATGAGCAGTTCTTC. This gives the protein CASTVDSATYNEQFF. The full variable domain, rest sourced from reference TRBV7-2 and TRBJ2-1, is GAGVSQSPSNKVTEKGKDVELRCDPISGHTALYWYRQSLGQGLEFLIYFQGNSAPDKSGLPSDRFSAERTGGSVSTLTIQRTQQEDSAVYLCASTVDSATYNEQFFGPGTRLTVL.

This clone was found a few times. The chain's CDR3 is CASSLTGENTGELFF. The CDR3 nucleotides read TGTGCCAGCAGCTTAACAGGGGAGAACACCGGGGAGCTGTTTTTT. V usage is TRBV7-9 and J usage is TRBJ2-2; 7 nucleotides align to TRBD1. This CDR3 is 15 amino acids long. The germline V gene has CDR1 SEHNR and CDR2 FQNEAQ (reference sequence). J was trimmed by 1 base and V by 2 bases; bases with no gene match: 1.

This clone showed up just a few times. This chain connects TRBV5-6 to TRBJ1-3; D is undetermined. Trimming removed 3 bases at V and 0 bases at J, with 10 bases between. Germline values: CDR1 SGHDT, CDR2 YYEEEE. CDR3 length: 15 amino acids. The CDR3 region has the DNA TGTGCCAGCAGCTCTATCCGGAGCTCTGGAAACACCATATATTTT. Its protein product is CASSSIRSSGNTIYF.

This sequence joins TRBV5-6 and TRBJ1-2; perhaps TRBD1 as D (5 bases). V gave up 7 bases and J gave up 2 bases, with 12 bases separating them. There are 13 residues in the CDR3. Germline assignment: CDR1 SGHDT and CDR2 YYEEEE. CDR3 sequence (DNA): TGTGCCAGCCTGGGGGGTTCCAACTATGGCTACACCTTC. Translated, it gives CASLGGSNYGYTF.

The chain links TRBV27 to TRBJ1-4; possible D gene TRBD1, 5 bases. The CDR3 is 15 residues long. The germline CDR1 and CDR2 sequences are MNHEY and SMNVEV (reference sequence). V lost 0 bases and J lost 8, with 13 bases in between. The CDR3 here is CASSLSGQINEKLFF. In nucleotides, the CDR3 is TGTGCCAGCAGTTTATCGGGGCAAATTAACGAAAAACTGTTTTTT.

Only a few counts were recorded for this clone. The chain combines TRBV6-1 with TRBJ2-7; D call uncertain. The V gene lost 10 bases and the J gene lost 5 bases, with 21 bases spanning the gap. The germline V gene encodes CDR1 MNHNS and CDR2 SASEGT. This CDR3 comprises 14 residues. CDR3 nucleotides: TGTGCCACCATCCCCGGAACAGCAAGCCACGAGCAGTACTTC. This translates into CATIPGTASHEQYF.

V gene TRBV4-2 combines with J gene TRBJ2-7; 7 positions agree with TRBD1. This CDR3 comprises 15 residues. Per germline, CDR1 LGHNA and CDR2 YNFKEQ. V trimming: 8 bases; J trimming: 3 bases; junction bases outside the gene matches: 13. The CDR3 region has the DNA TGTGCCAGCCGGCTTTACCTGGGACAGCACTACGAGCAGTACTTC. This encodes CASRLYLGQHYEQYF.

The chain couples TRBV28 to TRBJ2-6, with D tentatively TRBD1 (6 bases). Germline lookup yields CDR1 MDHEN and CDR2 SYDVKM. Trimming took 3 bases from V and 4 from J, leaving 16 bases between them. The CDR3 totals 17 residues. The CDR3 region is CASSFQGWLKGANVLTF. CDR3 coding DNA: TGTGCCAGCAGTTTTCAGGGGTGGCTGAAGGGGGCCAACGTCCTGACTTTC.

The chain recombines TRBV4-3 with TRBJ1-1; D not certain. Germline V gives CDR1 LGHNA, CDR2 YSLEER. V was cut by 1 base and J by 0 bases, with 9 bases left in between. The CDR3 is made up of 15 amino acids. The CDR3 reads CASSQASVLNTEAFF. CDR3 bases: TGCGCCAGCAGCCAAGCGTCAGTCCTGAACACTGAAGCTTTCTTT.

This clone was observed a handful of times. The CDR3 is CATRDWLSGANVLTF. DNA of the CDR3: TGTGCCACCCGGGACTGGCTCTCTGGGGCCAACGTCCTGACTTTC. The gene calls are TRBV19 and TRBJ2-6, with D possibly matching TRBD2 (6 bases). The ends were cut back, 10 bases at V and 0 bases at J, with 13 bases in the middle. The length of the CDR3 is 15 residues. Looked up from germline, CDR1 is LNHDA and CDR2 is SQIVND (reference sequence).

Ten or more counts support this clone. This chain uses TRBV28 with TRBJ2-5; maybe TRBD1 (6 bases). This CDR3 is 14 amino acids long. Between the trimmed V and J ends, which lost 1 base and 4 bases, there was a span of 10 bases. Germline-derived CDR1 and CDR2 are MDHEN and SYDVKM. The CDR3 sequence: CASSLYRDGETQYF. CDR3 DNA sequence: TGTGCCAGCAGTTTATACAGGGACGGAGAGACCCAGTACTTC.

The rearrangement uses TRBV4-2 and TRBJ1-2, with D unresolved. This CDR3 has 13 residues. Germline V gives CDR1 LGHNA, CDR2 YNFKEQ. Trimming removed 5 bases at V and 4 bases at J, with 11 bases between. DNA for the CDR3: TGTGCCAGCAGCTCCCTCGGGAGCTATGGCTACACCTTC. Its translation: CASSSLGSYGYTF.

In its sample, this clone was seen many times. The chain combines TRBV30 with TRBJ2-7, with a weak D call TRBD2 (5 bases). CDR3 length: 11 amino acids. V was pared by 2 bases and J by 6 bases, with 8 bases between. Germline loops: CDR1 GTSNPN, CDR2 SVGIG (reference sequence). The CDR3 DNA reads TGTGCCTGGAGTATGGGGAGCGAGCAGTACTTC. It specifies CAWSMGSEQYF. The complete variable domain, with remaining parts taken from reference TRBV30 and TRBJ2-7, reads SQTIHQWPATLVQPVGSPLSLECTVEGTSNPNLYWYRQAAGRGLQLLFYSVGIGQISSEVPQNLSASRPQDRQFILSSKKLLLSDSGFYLCAWSMGSEQYFGPGTRLTVT.